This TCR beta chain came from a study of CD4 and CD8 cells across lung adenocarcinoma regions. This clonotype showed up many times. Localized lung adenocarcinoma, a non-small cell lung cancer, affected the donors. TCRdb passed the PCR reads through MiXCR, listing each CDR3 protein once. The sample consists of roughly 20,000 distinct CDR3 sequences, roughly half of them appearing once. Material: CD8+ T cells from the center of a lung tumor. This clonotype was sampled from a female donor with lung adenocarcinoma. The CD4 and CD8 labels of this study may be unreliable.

The CDR3 DNA sequence: TGTGCCAGCAGTTTCTGGGCTGGGGGGAACTATGGCTACACCTTC. As protein: CASSFWAGGNYGYTF. The chain has TRBV12-3 or TRBV12-4 and TRBJ1-2; a possible D gene is TRBD1 (5 bases). V was shortened by 3 bases and J by 2 bases, with 13 bases between the two germline ends. The CDR3 totals 15 residues.